Given below is one TCR beta chain in context. This entry belongs to a study of cytomegalovirus exposure and HLA in healthy donors. PCR was performed using 60 Vbeta and 13 Jbeta primers. Clones were read by immunoSEQ multiplex PCR, and TCRdb kept only the in-frame ones, dropping some. The table includes more than 200,000 clones, more than 75% detected once. Germline V lookup: CDR1 SGHRS, CDR2 YFSETQ. This CDR3 has 16 residues. V gave up 0 bases and J gave up 6 bases; unmatched junction bases: 6. The receptor comes from a man aged 35-49 years in good health and CMV-seropositive. Sample: PBMCs. The chain combines TRBV5-1 with TRBJ2-3, with 11 bases identical to TRBD2. CDR3 region: CASSLDLAGGLDTQYF. DNA of the CDR3: TGCGCCAGCAGCTTGGACCTAGCGGGAGGTCTCGATACGCAGTATTTT.